This T cell receptor beta chain was recovered during a study of CD8+ T cells in alopecia areata. Study-wide context: Tofacitinib exposure lasted 6 to 18 months, followed by 6 months off drug. The study, taken as a whole, reports: Scalp samples also contribute reads from the resident alphabeta T cells found in normal skin. Lesional scalp, notably in alopecia totalis/universalis, had clonality above that of normal scalp.

Obtained from alopecia areata patients were lesional scalp punch biopsies along with peripheral blood. In germline, CDR1 is LGHNA, CDR2 YSLEER. The V end was cut by 1 base, the J end by 1 base, with 10 bases between. CDR3 length equals 15 residues. Sequencing relied on a cDNA template that was reverse transcribed from extracted RNA. TCRdb's copy holds only in-frame clones and misses some; the assay was immunoSEQ multiplex PCR. The sample has roughly 200,000 clones; roughly 60% are singletons. To note about this clone: Its cognate antigen is unknown.

The rearrangement joins TRBV4-3 to TRBJ1-1; D unclear. This clonotype originated in a human donor with alopecia areata. Here the sequenced sample was CD4+ T cells sorted from blood, taken at week 0. DNA for the CDR3: TGCGCCAGCAGCCAAGGCTTCCCGGCGAACACTGAAGCTTTCTTT. Translation: CASSQGFPANTEAFF.